A single sample is the source of the 27 T cell receptor beta chains below, sequenced in a study of cytomegalovirus exposure and HLA in healthy donors. This table comes from immunoSEQ multiplex PCR, and its TCRdb copy is limited to in-frame clones, with some not included. This sample has more than 140,000 clones; roughly 91% occur once, and the top ten carry about 3.1%. The sample consisted of PBMCs. All receptors derive from a woman aged 18-29 years in good health and CMV-seropositive.

This clone was seen once. This chain links TRBV5-1 with TRBJ2-2, with 10 nucleotides matching TRBD1. CDR1 is SGHRS and CDR2 is YFSETQ in the germline V gene. This CDR3 has 16 amino acids. V trimming: 0 bases; J trimming: 3 bases; junction bases outside the gene matches: 2. This CDR3 reads CASSLAGTGDTGELFF. CDR3 in DNA: TGCGCCAGCAGCTTGGCCGGGACAGGGGACACCGGGGAGCTGTTTTTT.

The chain recombines TRBV11-2 with TRBJ1-4; D not resolved. Germline CDR1 and CDR2: SGHAT and FQNNGV. The CDR3 consists of 15 residues. The V and J ends lost 0 bases and 7 bases respectively, with 12 bases between them. The CDR3 sequence is CASSLEYPSGEKLFF. In DNA form, the CDR3 reads TGTGCCAGCAGCTTAGAGTATCCCAGTGGTGAAAAACTGTTTTTT.

The chain carries TRBV7-2 and TRBJ2-7, with 10 bases matching TRBD2. The trim removed 1 base at V and 6 bases at J, leaving 9 bases unmatched. CDR3 length: 16 residues. CDR1 is SGHTA and CDR2 is FQGNSA in the germline V gene. DNA of the CDR3: TGTGCCAGCAGCTTAGTGGGAAGCGGGAGGGCCACCGAGCAGTACTTC. Its translation: CASSLVGSGRATEQYF. Supplemented by reference TRBV7-2 and TRBJ2-7, the full variable domain reads GAGVSQSPSNKVTEKGKDVELRCDPISGHTALYWYRQSLGQGLEFLIYFQGNSAPDKSGLPSDRFSAERTGGSVSTLTIQRTQQEDSAVYLCASSLVGSGRATEQYFGPGTRLTVT.

The table lists this clone with a few counts. This rearrangement joins TRBV11-3 to TRBJ1-2, with D perhaps matching TRBD1 (6 bases). Germline CDR1 reads SGHNT; CDR2 reads YENEEA. The CDR3 consists of 12 residues. V lost 0 bases and J lost 8, with 7 bases in between. The CDR3 DNA is TGTGCCAGCAGCTTAGATGGGGGCGGCTACACCTTC. Translated: CASSLDGGGYTF.

V is TRBV6-1 and J is TRBJ2-5; 10 bases agree with TRBD2. Germline CDR1 MNHNS, CDR2 SASEGT. The V segment lost 0 bases and the J segment 2 bases; nucleotides outside the gene matches: 9. This CDR3 is built from 18 residues. Written as DNA, the CDR3 is TGTGCCAGCAGTGAAGCAAGGCTAGCGGGAGAGATACAAGAGACCCAGTACTTC. It encodes CASSEARLAGEIQETQYF.

This clone showed up just a few times. The chain uses TRBV7-9 and TRBJ2-7; a possible D gene is TRBD2 (6 bases). Germline CDR1 SEHNR, CDR2 FQNEAQ (reference sequence). V was shortened by 2 bases and J by 8 bases, with 10 bases between the two germline ends. This CDR3 region has 12 residues. The CDR3 here is CASSLWGEKQYF. Written as DNA, the CDR3 is TGTGCCAGCAGCTTATGGGGGGAGAAGCAGTACTTC.

The chain has TRBV6-5 and TRBJ2-1; D may be TRBD2 (6 bases). This CDR3 has 14 residues. The germline V gene has CDR1 MNHEY and CDR2 SVGAGI. V was shortened by 2 bases and J by 13 bases, with 18 bases between the two germline ends. CDR3 loop: CASSYGGENTAQFF. In DNA, the CDR3 is TGTGCCAGCAGTTACGGAGGGGAAAACACGGCCCAGTTCTTC.

V usage is TRBV30 and J usage is TRBJ2-7, with D uncertain. V was pared by 2 bases and J by 4 bases, with 9 bases between. The germline V gene encodes CDR1 GTSNPN and CDR2 SVGIG (reference sequence). CDR3 size: 12 residues. The CDR3 DNA reads TGTGCCTGGAGTCGCACTCCGTACGAGCAGTACTTC. This encodes CAWSRTPYEQYF.

The chain has TRBV19 and TRBJ1-5, with TRBD1 as a possible D gene (6 bases). The CDR3 is 17 residues long. Germline values: CDR1 LNHDA, CDR2 SQIVND (reference sequence). V was clipped by 3 bases and J by 5 bases, with 20 bases between them. The CDR3 DNA is TGTGCCAGTAGTATCCTAACCCCTTGGACAGAGTATCAGCCCCAGCATTTT. Protein: CASSILTPWTEYQPQHF. Using reference TRBV19 and TRBJ1-5 for the parts outside the CDR3, the full variable domain is DGGITQSPKYLFRKEGQNVTLSCEQNLNHDAMYWYRQDPGQGLRLIYYSQIVNDFQKGDIAEGYSVSREKKESFPLTVTSAQKNPTAFYLCASSILTPWTEYQPQHFGDGTRLSIL.

This clone has just one count. The chain recombines TRBV7-2 with TRBJ1-4; D may be TRBD1 (6 bases). V was pared by 2 bases and J by 7 bases, with 14 bases between. Germline loops: CDR1 SGHTA, CDR2 FQGNSA. The length of the CDR3 is 15 residues. The DNA for the CDR3 is TGTGCCAGCAGCTTATATGGCGTGACAGGTGAAAAACTGTTTTTT. It encodes CASSLYGVTGEKLFF.

The V call is TRBV7-2, the J call TRBJ2-1, with 7 bases matching TRBD1. This CDR3 comprises 15 residues. V gave up 1 base and J gave up 12 bases; unmatched junction bases: 12. CDR1 is SGHTA, CDR2 FQGNSA, per germline. The CDR3 DNA reads as TGTGCCAGCAGCTTAGAGGGACAGCCCTTGGTAGGGCAGTTCTTC. Amino acids: CASSLEGQPLVGQFF.

The chain joins TRBV10-2 to TRBJ2-7; 11 bases are a match to TRBD1. The V and J ends lost 5 bases and 4 bases, in that order; junction bases with no gene match: 4. This CDR3 is 14 amino acids long. Germline-derived CDR1 and CDR2 are WSHSY and SAAADI. The CDR3 protein is CASSWTGGLYEQYF. The CDR3, as DNA: TGCGCCAGCAGTTGGACAGGGGGCCTTTACGAGCAGTACTTC.

CDR3 DNA sequence: TGTGCCAGCAGCTTGACCCGGGACAGCTATGGCTACACCTTC. Translated: CASSLTRDSYGYTF. The rearrangement links TRBV5-6 to TRBJ1-2; 7 nucleotides align to TRBD1. The CDR3 has 14 residues. Per germline, CDR1 SGHDT and CDR2 YYEEEE. V lost 1 base to trimming and J lost 4 bases; unmatched junction nucleotides: 4. Drawing the rest from reference TRBV5-6 and TRBJ1-2, the complete variable domain is DAGVTQSPTHLIKTRGQQVTLRCSPKSGHDTVSWYQQALGQGPQFIFQYYEEEERQRGNFPDRFSGHQFPNYSSELNVNALLLGDSALYLCASSLTRDSYGYTFGSGTRLTVV.

This rearrangement joins TRBV4-2 to TRBJ2-1, with 12 bases identical to TRBD2. The CDR3 runs to 15 residues. J was trimmed by 7 bases and V by 1 base; bases with no gene match: 2. CDR1 is LGHNA, CDR2 YNFKEQ, per germline. CDR3 sequence: CASSQGLAGENEQFF. CDR3 bases: TGTGCCAGCAGCCAAGGACTAGCGGGAGAAAATGAGCAGTTCTTC.

The chain carries TRBV21-1 and TRBJ1-1; the D segment call TRBD1 is taken from the table without a DNA check. TRBV21-1 is designated a pseudogene. The CDR3 consists of 15 residues. The CDR3 reads CASSPTTGGRTEAFF. For the CDR3, the DNA is TGTGCCAGCAGCCCTACAACAGGGGGACGCACTGAAGCTTTCTTT.

CDR3 region: CASSRDSGVDTQYF. In nucleotides, the CDR3 is TGTGCCAGCAGTCGGGACTCCGGGGTAGATACGCAGTATTTT. The rearrangement links TRBV6-5 to TRBJ2-3; tentative D call: TRBD2 (6 bases). Trimming stripped 5 bases from V and 5 bases from J, with 14 bases between. The CDR3 is made up of 14 amino acids. Germline V lookup: CDR1 MNHEY, CDR2 SVGAGI.

V usage is TRBV7-8 and J usage is TRBJ1-1; no firm D call. CDR1 is SGHVS and CDR2 is FQNEAQ in the germline V gene. CDR3 length equals 14 residues. Trimming left V 0 bases short and J 5 bases short, with 10 bases between. Here the CDR3 DNA reads TGTGCCAGCAGCTTAGCGCGGGCCTGGACTGAAGCTTTCTTT. Amino acids: CASSLARAWTEAFF. Full variable domain (missing parts from reference TRBV7-8 and TRBJ1-1): GAGVSQSPRYKVAKRGQDVALRCDPISGHVSLFWYQQALGQGPEFLTYFQNEAQLDKSGLPSDRFFAERPEGSVSTLKIQRTQQEDSAVYLCASSLARAWTEAFFGQGTRLTVV.

Of note for this clone: Compared with germline, one end of the junction differs, possibly owing to a read error. The chain couples TRBV7-7 to TRBJ2-1; 7 bases align to TRBD1. This CDR3 contains 14 residues. From germline, CDR1 is SSHAT and CDR2 FNYEAQ (reference sequence). The CDR3 nucleotides read TGTGCTAGCAGCGCCGGGACAGCCCTTGATGAGCAGTTCTTC. It codes for CASSAGTALDEQFF.

The CDR3: CASSRTRGTEAFF. CDR3 nucleotide sequence: TGCGCCAGCAGCAGAACACGGGGCACTGAAGCTTTCTTT. This rearrangement joins TRBV4-1 to TRBJ1-1; no clear D gene. Germline V gene sequence: CDR1 MGHRA, CDR2 YSYEKL. The CDR3 covers 13 residues. V was pared by 5 bases and J by 4 bases, with 11 bases between.

This chain connects TRBV6-1 to TRBJ2-1; TRBD2 aligns across 12 bases. V was pared by 4 bases and J by 6 bases, with 10 bases of the junction left unmatched. Germline values: CDR1 MNHNS, CDR2 SASEGT. This CDR3 region has 17 residues. The chain's CDR3 is CASSALPGLAGGNEQFF. CDR3 DNA sequence: TGTGCCAGCAGTGCGCTCCCGGGACTAGCGGGCGGCAATGAGCAGTTCTTC.

This chain uses TRBV19 with TRBJ1-2; 9 nucleotides line up with TRBD1. The CDR3 is 14 residues long. Germline CDR1 LNHDA, CDR2 SQIVND (reference sequence). V lost 0 bases to trimming and J lost 5 bases; unmatched junction nucleotides: 1. CDR3 sequence (DNA): TGTGCCAGTAGTATAGAGGGACAGGGTTATGGCTACACCTTC. As protein: CASSIEGQGYGYTF.

This sequence joins TRBV11-3 and TRBJ2-7; 10 bases align to TRBD2. CDR1 SGHNT and CDR2 YENEEA come from the germline V gene. There are 14 residues in the CDR3. V lost 5 bases to trimming and J lost 2 bases; unmatched junction nucleotides: 3. CDR3 residues: CASSGTSGAYEQYF. The CDR3 DNA reads TGTGCCAGCAGCGGAACTAGCGGGGCCTACGAGCAGTACTTC.

V is TRBV9 and J is TRBJ2-2; 8 positions agree with TRBD1. V gave up 4 bases and J gave up 4 bases; unmatched junction bases: 12. The CDR3 loop spans 17 amino acids. The germline V gene encodes CDR1 SGDLS and CDR2 YYNGEE. Here the CDR3 DNA reads TGTGCCAGCAGCACCCGGACAGGGCGGATGTTCACCGGGGAGCTGTTTTTT. It is translated as CASSTRTGRMFTGELFF.

This chain uses TRBV30 with TRBJ2-1; TRBD2 aligns across 8 bases. The CDR3 has 13 amino acids. Trimming removed 2 bases from V and 10 bases from J; junction bases left unmatched: 7. Germline CDR1 and CDR2: GTSNPN and SVGIG (reference sequence). The CDR3 DNA follows: TGTGCCTGGAGTCTAGCGGGCGCTCGGGAGCAGTTCTTC. Protein: CAWSLAGAREQFF.

The chain employs TRBV2 and TRBJ2-4; 8 nucleotides agree with TRBD1. CDR1 and CDR2 (germline): SNHLY, FYNNEI. After removal of 6 bases from V and 0 bases from J, the junction contained 4 bases not matched to a gene. This CDR3 spans 15 amino acids. CDR3 nucleotide sequence: TGTGCCAGCAGATTGGACAGGGTAGCCAAAAACATTCAGTACTTC. Translated: CASRLDRVAKNIQYF.

The chain employs TRBV6-1 and TRBJ1-5, with D unclear. The V gene's germline CDR1 is MNHNS and CDR2 SASEGT. Trimming stripped 7 bases from V and 0 bases from J, with 7 bases between. The CDR3 extends over 13 amino acids. The DNA of the CDR3 is TGTGCCAGCACCATCGGTAGCAATCAGCCCCAGCATTTT. Translating it yields CASTIGSNQPQHF.

The chain is built from TRBV5-6 and TRBJ1-5, with D tentatively TRBD1 (6 bases). Trimming cost V 4 bases and J 4 bases, with 12 bases left between them. Germline CDR1 SGHDT, CDR2 YYEEEE. There are 14 residues in the CDR3. CDR3 nucleotides: TGTGCCAGCAGCGCACAGGGAACTAATCAGCCCCAGCATTTT. Amino acid sequence: CASSAQGTNQPQHF.